This TCR beta chain was recorded in a study of T-cell memory formation after mild COVID-19. Background on the study: Largely donor-specific sequence clusters came from a couple of donors.

This clonotype was seen a few times. TCRdb analysed the 5' RACE reads with MiXCR anew, one entry per CDR3 protein. The sample lists around 340,000 distinct CDR3 sequences, 20% to 25% occurring once. The sample consisted of PBMCs or a T cell subset sorted from them (not recorded which). The sequence was collected from an adult woman who had mild COVID-19 (a few samples of this study predate the infection). Cell type and time point are not known.

The CDR3 sequence: CASSPSIRETQYF. Written as DNA, the CDR3 is TGTGCCAGCTCACCATCTATCAGGGAGACCCAGTACTTC. J is TRBJ2-5 and V is TRBV18; D unresolved. This CDR3 is built from 13 residues. CDR1 and CDR2 (germline): KGHSH, LQKENI. The V end was cut by 2 bases, the J end by 5 bases, with 9 bases between.